The 10 T cell receptor beta chains in this list originate from one sample, sequenced in a study of blood T cell repertoires in COVID-19. Generated by immunoSEQ multiplex PCR, the TCRdb table keeps only in-frame clones and is missing some. The sample lists around 300,000 clones; nearly 90% were seen once. Sequenced material: PBMCs or T cells enriched from blood (not recorded which). The receptor source for this set is a woman under 30 with acute COVID-19.

Remarks on this clone: Distinct nucleotide sequences in the sample also encode this CDR3. The V gene is TRBV19, the J gene TRBJ2-1; TRBD2 agrees at 11 bases. This CDR3 is 15 amino acids long. The germline V gene has CDR1 LNHDA and CDR2 SQIVND (reference sequence). With 5 bases clipped from V and 3 bases from J, the junction kept 3 bases outside the gene matches. This CDR3 reads CASSSGTSGYNEQFF. DNA for the CDR3: TGTGCCAGTAGTTCCGGGACTAGCGGCTACAATGAGCAGTTCTTC.

The chain combines TRBV28 with TRBJ2-3; 8 bases fit TRBD2. The junction had 9 bases not matched to a gene; V was cut back by 6 bases and J by 4 bases. This CDR3 has 15 residues. Germline values: CDR1 MDHEN, CDR2 SYDVKM. CDR3 in amino acids: CASSPSGSLADTQYF. CDR3 nucleotides: TGTGCCAGCAGCCCCAGCGGGAGTCTCGCAGATACGCAGTATTTT. The full variable domain, rest sourced from reference TRBV28 and TRBJ2-3, is DVKVTQSSRYLVKRTGEKVFLECVQDMDHENMFWYRQDPGLGLRLIYFSYDVKMKEKGDIPEGYSVSREKKERFSLILESASTNQTSMYLCASSPSGSLADTQYFGPGTRLTVL.

Details on this clone: The same CDR3 arises from other DNA sequences in this sample as well. The V call is TRBV28, the J call TRBJ2-1, with 7 bases that match TRBD2. V shed 2 bases and J 1 base; nucleotides not matched to a gene: 5. This CDR3 has 16 amino acids. Per germline, CDR1 MDHEN and CDR2 SYDVKM. CDR3 bases: TGTGCCAGCAGTTTAGCGGGAGCTGGATCCTACAATGAGCAGTTCTTC. This sequence encodes CASSLAGAGSYNEQFF.

The chain links TRBV9 to TRBJ1-2; 7 bases match TRBD1. This CDR3 spans 14 amino acids. Germline CDR1 and CDR2: SGDLS and YYNGEE. Germline trimming cut 4 bases from V and 8 bases from J; bases unmatched to any gene: 11. CDR3 amino acids: CASSINDRDGGYTF. The CDR3 DNA follows: TGTGCCAGCAGCATCAACGACAGGGACGGCGGCTACACCTTC.

The V gene is TRBV11-2, the J gene TRBJ2-7, with TRBD2 matching over 11 bases. From germline, CDR1 is SGHAT and CDR2 FQNNGV. The V segment lost 1 base and the J segment 4 bases; nucleotides outside the gene matches: 3. The CDR3 is 15 residues long. CDR3 region: CASSLGPSGRYEQYF. CDR3 coding DNA: TGTGCCAGCAGCTTAGGGCCTAGCGGGAGGTACGAGCAGTACTTC.

The rearrangement uses TRBV28 and TRBJ2-2; D may be TRBD1 (6 bases). This CDR3 region has 16 residues. The V end lost 0 bases, the J end lost 4 bases, and 12 bases lay between the germline ends. Germline values: CDR1 MDHEN, CDR2 SYDVKM. CDR3 residues: CASSLWFQGSTGELFF. The CDR3 DNA reads as TGTGCCAGCAGTTTATGGTTCCAGGGGAGCACCGGGGAGCTGTTTTTT.

The genes are TRBV19 and TRBJ2-1; 7 bases fit TRBD2. The V and J ends lost 1 base and 5 bases, in that order; junction bases with no gene match: 5. The CDR3 covers 15 residues. Germline assignment: CDR1 LNHDA and CDR2 SQIVND (reference sequence). In DNA form, the CDR3 reads TGTGCCAGTAGTATAGCACTAGCGCCTAACAATGAGCAGTTCTTC. It codes for CASSIALAPNNEQFF.

V gene TRBV27 combines with J gene TRBJ1-5, with D possibly TRBD1 on 6 matching bases. V was cut by 3 bases and J by 7 bases, with 13 bases left in between. Germline CDR1 and CDR2: MNHEY and SMNVEV (reference sequence). The CDR3 totals 14 residues. CDR3 protein: CASSLAAGAQPQHF. CDR3 coding DNA: TGTGCCAGCAGTTTGGCCGCAGGGGCCCAGCCCCAGCATTTT.

The V and J genes are TRBV6-2 or TRBV6-3 and TRBJ2-4; TRBD1 aligns across 7 bases. The CDR3 has 13 amino acids. Germline trimming cut 5 bases from V and 9 bases from J; bases unmatched to any gene: 7. Germline CDR1 reads MNHEY; CDR2 reads SVGEGT. The CDR3 sequence: CASSPGQWGIQYF. The CDR3 coding sequence is TGTGCCAGCAGTCCGGGACAGTGGGGCATTCAGTACTTC.

The chain recombines TRBV10-3 with TRBJ1-1; D perhaps matches TRBD1 (6 bases). Trimming stripped 6 bases from V and 3 bases from J, with 11 bases between. Germline V gene lookup returns CDR1 ENHRY and CDR2 SYGVKD. The CDR3 loop spans 13 amino acids. The CDR3 DNA sequence: TGTGCCATCAGACGGACAGAAGACACTGAAGCTTTCTTT. Translation gives CAIRRTEDTEAFF.